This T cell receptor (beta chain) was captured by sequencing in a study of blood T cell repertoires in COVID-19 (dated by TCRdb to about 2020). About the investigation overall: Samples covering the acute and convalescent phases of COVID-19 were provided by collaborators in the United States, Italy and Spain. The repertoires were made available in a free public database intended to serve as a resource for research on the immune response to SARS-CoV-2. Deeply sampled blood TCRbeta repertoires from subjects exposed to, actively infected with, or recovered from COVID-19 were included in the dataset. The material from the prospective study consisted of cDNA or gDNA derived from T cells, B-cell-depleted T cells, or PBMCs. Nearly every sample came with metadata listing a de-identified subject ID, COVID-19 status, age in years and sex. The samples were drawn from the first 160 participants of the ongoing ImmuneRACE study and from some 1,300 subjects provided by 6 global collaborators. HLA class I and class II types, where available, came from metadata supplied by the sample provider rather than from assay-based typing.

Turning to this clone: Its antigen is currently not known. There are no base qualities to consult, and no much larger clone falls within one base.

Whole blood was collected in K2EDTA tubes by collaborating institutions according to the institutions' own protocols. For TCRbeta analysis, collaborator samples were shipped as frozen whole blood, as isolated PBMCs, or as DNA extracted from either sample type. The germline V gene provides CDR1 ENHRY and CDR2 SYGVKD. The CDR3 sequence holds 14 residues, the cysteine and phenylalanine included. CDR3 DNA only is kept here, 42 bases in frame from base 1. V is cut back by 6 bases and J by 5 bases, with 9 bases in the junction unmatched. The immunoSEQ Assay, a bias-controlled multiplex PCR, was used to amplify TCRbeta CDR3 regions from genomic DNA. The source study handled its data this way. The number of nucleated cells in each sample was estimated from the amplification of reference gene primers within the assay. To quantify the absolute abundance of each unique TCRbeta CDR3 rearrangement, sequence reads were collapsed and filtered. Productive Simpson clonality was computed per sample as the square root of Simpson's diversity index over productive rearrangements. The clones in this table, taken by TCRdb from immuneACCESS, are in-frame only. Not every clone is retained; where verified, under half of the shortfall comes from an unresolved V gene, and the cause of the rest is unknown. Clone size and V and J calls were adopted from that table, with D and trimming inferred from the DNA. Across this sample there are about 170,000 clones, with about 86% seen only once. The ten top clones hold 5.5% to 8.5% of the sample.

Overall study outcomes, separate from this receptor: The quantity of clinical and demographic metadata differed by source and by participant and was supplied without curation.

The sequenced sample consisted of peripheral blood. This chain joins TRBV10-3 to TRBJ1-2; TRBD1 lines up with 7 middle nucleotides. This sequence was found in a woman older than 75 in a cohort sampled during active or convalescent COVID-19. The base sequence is TGTGCCATCAGAGACAGGGCAAGGGGGTATGGCTACACCTTC. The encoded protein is CAIRDRARGYGYTF.